This record covers a single TCR beta chain. What it recognizes is unknown. This sample is part of a study of cytomegalovirus exposure and HLA in healthy donors. At the level of the study: Among the roughly 380 donors who were genotyped, about 80% fell in the genetic ancestry cluster that is associated with self-reported Caucasian donors. Whole-study results and caveats: Some highly shared sequence variants likely arose as a pipeline artifact. Because they were indistinguishable, some V segments, including TRBV6-2 and TRBV6-3, were excluded. Later analysis demonstrated an association between a missense DCLRE1C variant and TCR beta V- and J-gene trimming.

The PCR employed 60 Vbeta primers together with 13 Jbeta primers. Produced via immunoSEQ multiplex PCR; TCRdb's table is partial and in-frame only. The sample has approximately 190,000 clones, about four fifths seen once; the top ten hold around 3.6%. This CDR3 spans 17 amino acids. Germline lookup yields CDR1 SNHLY and CDR2 FYNNEI. V was clipped by 2 bases and J by 5 bases; unmatched bases: 12. Sequenced input: PBMCs. The sequence was collected from a man aged 40-49 years in good health and CMV-seropositive. This sequence joins TRBV2 and TRBJ2-5, with 9 bases aligning to TRBD1. Written as DNA, the CDR3 is TGTGCCAGCAGTGAATTTGGGGGACAGGGTAATCACGAGACCCAGTACTTC. Protein sequence: CASSEFGGQGNHETQYF. Looking up the rest from reference TRBV2 and TRBJ2-5 gives the full variable domain: EPEVTQTPSHQVTQMGQEVILRCVPISNHLYFYWYRQILGQKVEFLVSFYNNEISEKSEIFDDQFSVERPDGSNFTLKIRSTKLEDSAMYFCASSEFGGQGNHETQYFGPGTRLLVL.